The 19 T cell receptor beta chains given below trace back to one sample, sequenced in a study of cytomegalovirus exposure and HLA in healthy donors. Amplification used 60 Vbeta primers and 13 Jbeta primers. The data were produced by immunoSEQ multiplex PCR, yet TCRdb's version contains in-frame clones alone and is incomplete. The sample shows around 59,000 clones, 75% to 85% of them seen only once. Source material: PBMCs. The receptors here all came from a woman in her 40s in good health and CMV-seronegative.

This clone was seen a few times. V gene TRBV13 combines with J gene TRBJ2-7, with 15 nucleotides matching TRBD2. Trimming cost V 3 bases and J 6 bases; bases outside gene matches: 0. The germline V gene encodes CDR1 PRHDT and CDR2 FYEKMQ (reference sequence). This CDR3 has 14 residues. CDR3 sequence: CASSLGLAGGEQYF. The CDR3 nucleotides are TGTGCCAGCAGCTTGGGACTAGCGGGAGGCGAGCAGTACTTC.

The chain combines TRBV9 with TRBJ2-2; tentatively, D is TRBD2 (6 bases). Germline values: CDR1 SGDLS, CDR2 YYNGEE. This CDR3 is built from 16 residues. V lost 0 bases and J 4 bases, leaving 13 bases between the germline ends. In nucleotides, the CDR3 is TGTGCCAGCAGCGTAGGCGGGACTCCCTTCACCGGGGAGCTGTTTTTT. This codes for CASSVGGTPFTGELFF.

This CDR3 reads CASSVPPGGYTF. CDR3 in DNA: TGTGCCAGCAGCGTACCCCCTGGCGGCTACACCTTC. The gene calls are TRBV9 and TRBJ1-2; D gene ambiguous. V was clipped by 1 base and J by 8 bases, with 9 bases between them. The V gene's germline CDR1 is SGDLS and CDR2 YYNGEE. The CDR3 has 12 residues.

V gene TRBV29-1 combines with J gene TRBJ1-1; no firm D call. The germline V gene has CDR1 SQVTM and CDR2 ANQGSEA. This CDR3 spans 13 amino acids. CDR3 residues: CRSGGFDVTEAFF. DNA for the CDR3: TGCAGATCCGGAGGGTTTGACGTGACTGAAGCTTTCTTT. Based on the CDR3 plus reference TRBV29-1 and TRBJ1-1, the full variable domain is SAVISQKPSRDICQRGTSLTIQCQVDSQVTMMFWYRQQPGQSLTLIATANQGSEATYESGFVIDKFPISRPNLTFSTLTVSNMSPEDSSIYLCRSGGFDVTEAFFGQGTRLTVV.

The CDR3 nucleotides read TGTGCCAGCATCGCTGACAGGGGCTCCTACAATGAGCAGTTCTTC. Protein: CASIADRGSYNEQFF. The V and J genes are TRBV28 and TRBJ2-1; the match to TRBD1 covers 8 bases. The CDR3 runs 15 residues. V lost 7 bases, J lost 0 bases, and 5 bases stayed unmatched. The V gene's germline CDR1 is MDHEN and CDR2 SYDVKM.

Only one count was recorded for this clone. The chain carries TRBV28 and TRBJ1-2; maybe TRBD1 (6 bases). The CDR3 is made up of 13 amino acids. From germline, CDR1 is MDHEN and CDR2 SYDVKM. V shed 8 bases and J shed 4 bases, with 14 bases lying between them. The CDR3 here is CASHAQGSYGYTF. CDR3 bases: TGTGCCAGCCACGCTCAGGGGAGCTATGGCTACACCTTC.

The chain uses TRBV2 and TRBJ1-5; 8 nucleotides line up with TRBD1. Trimming at V came to 3 bases and at J to 6 bases, leaving 13 bases not matched to a gene. The germline V gene encodes CDR1 SNHLY and CDR2 FYNNEI. CDR3 length: 17 amino acids. This CDR3 reads CASSDPRTGKGGQPQHF. The DNA for the CDR3 is TGTGCCAGCAGTGATCCTAGGACAGGGAAAGGGGGTCAGCCCCAGCATTTT.

V is TRBV14 and J is TRBJ2-1; TRBD2 might be the D (6 bases). CDR1 SGHDN and CDR2 FVKESK come from the germline V gene. With 4 bases removed from V and 15 bases from J, the gap between germline ends came to 25 bases. The CDR3 runs 15 residues. The CDR3 spells CASSRDSGAGRKRFF. CDR3 coding DNA: TGTGCCAGCAGCCGGGATAGCGGAGCTGGAAGAAAGCGGTTCTTC.

CDR3 DNA: TGTGCCAGCAGTTTCCCCCGACAGGGGCCTGGGGACTATGGCTACACCTTC. It codes for CASSFPRQGPGDYGYTF. The V and J genes are TRBV28 and TRBJ1-2, with TRBD1 matching over 8 bases. Trimming removed 3 bases from V and 3 bases from J; junction bases left unmatched: 12. The CDR3 covers 17 residues. Germline values: CDR1 MDHEN, CDR2 SYDVKM.

For the CDR3, the DNA is TGCGCCAGCAGCTTGAGTGTAGCGGGAGTCGTGGAGACCCAGTACTTC. Translating it yields CASSLSVAGVVETQYF. This chain uses TRBV5-1 with TRBJ2-5; the match to TRBD2 covers 9 bases. This CDR3 spans 16 amino acids. V dropped 1 base and J dropped 5; count of bases not matched to a gene: 9. The V gene's germline CDR1 is SGHRS and CDR2 YFSETQ.

This chain uses TRBV13 with TRBJ2-1; 8 bases agree with TRBD1. Germline CDR1 reads PRHDT; CDR2 reads FYEKMQ (reference sequence). The CDR3 is 15 residues long. J lost 2 bases, V lost 2 bases, and 2 bases had no gene match. CDR3 nucleotide sequence: TGTGCCAGCAGCTTAACAGGGGGAACCTACAATGAGCAGTTCTTC. Encoded protein: CASSLTGGTYNEQFF.

The chain combines TRBV5-1 with TRBJ2-7; 9 nucleotides align to TRBD1. Germline V CDR1 and CDR2: SGHRS, YFSETQ. V gave up 1 base and J gave up 1 base; unmatched junction bases: 12. The CDR3 covers 18 residues. This CDR3 reads CASSLHRGGTGTSYEQYF. The CDR3 DNA follows: TGCGCCAGCAGCTTGCATCGAGGCGGGACAGGGACTTCCTACGAGCAGTACTTC.

The CDR3: CASSVRRDRVSTDTQYF. CDR3 nucleotide sequence: TGTGCCAGCAGCGTACGCCGGGACAGGGTCAGCACAGATACGCAGTATTTT. The genes are TRBV9 and TRBJ2-3, with 9 bases fitting TRBD1. The CDR3 loop spans 17 amino acids. The V gene's germline CDR1 is SGDLS and CDR2 YYNGEE. After removal of 1 base from V and 0 bases from J, the junction contained 6 bases not matched to a gene.

This clone was observed a handful of times. V and J are TRBV25-1 and TRBJ2-7; 7 nucleotides agree with TRBD1. V lost 5 bases, J lost 1 base, and 8 bases stayed unmatched. In germline, CDR1 is MGHDK, CDR2 SYGVNS. The CDR3 has 15 amino acids. The CDR3 DNA is TGTGCCAGCAGTAATCAAGGGGGCCCGTCCTACGAGCAGTACTTC. It translates to CASSNQGGPSYEQYF.

The chain couples TRBV7-9 to TRBJ2-1; D gene ambiguous. V lost 2 bases and J 0 bases, leaving 5 bases between the germline ends. Looked up from germline, CDR1 is SEHNR and CDR2 is FQNEAQ (reference sequence). The CDR3 loop spans 14 amino acids. The CDR3 is CASSLSSSYNEQFF. In DNA form, the CDR3 reads TGTGCCAGCAGCTTAAGTAGCTCCTACAATGAGCAGTTCTTC.

The genes are TRBV9 and TRBJ2-7; D gene uncertain. The CDR3 runs 14 residues. The germline gives CDR1 SGDLS, CDR2 YYNGEE. Trimming took off 0 bases at V and 6 bases at J, with 13 bases between the two ends. The CDR3 spells CASSVEASFGEQYF. In nucleotides, the CDR3 is TGTGCCAGCAGCGTAGAAGCGAGTTTTGGCGAGCAGTACTTC.

This clone turned up a few times. The chain uses TRBV2 and TRBJ2-1, with 9 bases aligning to TRBD2. From germline, CDR1 is SNHLY and CDR2 FYNNEI. CDR3 length equals 16 residues. Unmatched junction bases numbered 8, after V lost 8 bases and J lost 0 bases. The CDR3 nucleotides are TGTGCCAGCGATCGACTAGCGGCAGGCTCCTACAATGAGCAGTTCTTC. Amino acid sequence: CASDRLAAGSYNEQFF.

The chain links TRBV27 to TRBJ2-7, with 10 bases lining up with TRBD2. CDR1 is MNHEY and CDR2 is SMNVEV in the germline V gene (reference sequence). Trimming removed 5 bases from V and 5 bases from J; junction bases left unmatched: 6. The CDR3 runs to 14 residues. CDR3 residues: CASSILAGEDEQYF. The CDR3 coding sequence is TGTGCCAGCAGTATTCTAGCGGGAGAAGACGAGCAGTACTTC.

V is TRBV27 and J is TRBJ2-1; D perhaps matches TRBD2 (6 bases). Trimming removed 0 bases at V and 10 bases at J, with 19 bases between. CDR1 and CDR2 (germline): MNHEY, SMNVEV (reference sequence). This CDR3 comprises 16 residues. CDR3 loop: CASSLSPGAEDWEQFF. The CDR3 DNA reads TGTGCCAGCAGTTTATCTCCGGGAGCAGAGGATTGGGAGCAGTTCTTC.